The 11 T cell receptor beta chains listed next were all sequenced from one sample in a study of a mutant IDH1 vaccine in newly diagnosed glioma. Sequencing used immunoSEQ multiplex PCR; TCRdb keeps in-frame clones, though not all of them. The table records around 31,000 clones, nearly 90% of them present only once. Specified time point: week 11, during vaccination. Alongside topical imiquimod, each dose of vaccine comprised 300 ug of mutant IDH1 20-mer peptide. These TCRs are of unknown antigen specificity. The material was PBMCs, obtained from a glioma patient whose treatment included an IDH1 peptide vaccine. These receptors came from a man aged 18 to 35 with glioma.

This chain links TRBV19 with TRBJ1-5, with D unclear. V was trimmed by 1 base and J by 9 bases, leaving 10 bases between them. The CDR3 contains 13 residues. Germline V gives CDR1 LNHDA, CDR2 SQIVND (reference sequence). CDR3 sequence: CASSIGTPPPQHF. CDR3 coding DNA: TGTGCCAGTAGTATAGGGACTCCGCCGCCCCAGCATTTT.

The chain has TRBV5-6 and TRBJ1-1, with unresolved D. There are 17 residues in the CDR3. Germline V CDR1 and CDR2: SGHDT, YYEEEE. V dropped 4 bases and J dropped 5 bases, with 24 bases sitting between them. For the CDR3, the DNA is TGTGCCAGCAGCCACTCTAATATGATCCTAAGGGTAACTGAAGCTTTCTTT. Amino acids: CASSHSNMILRVTEAFF.

The CDR3 reads CASSRGFSNYGYTF. The DNA for the CDR3 is TGTGCCAGCAGCAGGGGGTTCTCTAACTATGGCTACACCTTC. V is TRBV6-6 and J is TRBJ1-2, with 7 bases aligning to TRBD1. Germline assignment: CDR1 MNHNY and CDR2 SVGAGI (reference sequence). This CDR3 is built from 14 residues. The V segment lost 6 bases and the J segment 0 bases; nucleotides outside the gene matches: 4.

CDR3 nucleotide sequence: TGTGCCAGCAGCGCGTCCGGGACAGGGAACACAGATACGCAGTATTTT. This codes for CASSASGTGNTDTQYF. The chain recombines TRBV7-9 with TRBJ2-3; 9 bases line up with TRBD1. V was pared by 5 bases and J by 2 bases, with 8 bases of the junction left unmatched. CDR1 SEHNR and CDR2 FQNEAQ come from the germline V gene (reference sequence). This CDR3 is 16 amino acids long.

This clone has just one count. The V and J genes are TRBV6-5 and TRBJ1-2, with D perhaps matching TRBD1 (6 bases). The CDR3 is made up of 15 amino acids. Trimming took 0 bases from V and 1 from J, leaving 9 bases between them. Per germline, CDR1 MNHEY and CDR2 SVGAGI. As DNA, the CDR3 is TGTGCCAGCAGTTACTCGGGGACACATAACTATGGCTACACCTTC. It translates to CASSYSGTHNYGYTF.

The V gene is TRBV5-1, the J gene TRBJ2-1; D remains unclear. V was trimmed by 4 bases and J by 8 bases, leaving 10 bases between them. CDR1 is SGHRS, CDR2 YFSETQ, per germline. This CDR3 has 12 amino acids. CDR3 bases: TGCGCCAGCAGCCGCAAAGACCATGAGCAGTTCTTC. Its protein product is CASSRKDHEQFF.

This clone was detected only once. Here the CDR3 reads CASSVDERTGAFF. CDR3 nucleotides: TGTGCCAGCAGCGTAGATGAAAGGACAGGAGCTTTCTTT. This chain uses TRBV9 with TRBJ1-1; 7 nucleotides line up with TRBD1. The length of the CDR3 is 13 residues. The germline CDR1 and CDR2 sequences are SGDLS and YYNGEE. The V gene end was trimmed by 0 bases and the J gene end by 10 bases; junction bases not matched to a gene: 6.

The DNA of the CDR3 is TGCGCCAGCAGCAAAGGACAGGGTAATGAAAAACTGTTTTTT. It specifies CASSKGQGNEKLFF. V and J are TRBV5-1 and TRBJ1-4; the match to TRBD1 covers 8 bases. This CDR3 is built from 14 residues. V was clipped by 4 bases and J by 4 bases; unmatched bases: 3. Germline values: CDR1 SGHRS, CDR2 YFSETQ.

This chain joins TRBV4-3 and TRBJ1-2, with no clear D. This CDR3 is built from 13 residues. Trimming left V 4 bases short and J 2 bases short, with 8 bases between. Germline V gives CDR1 LGHNA, CDR2 YSLEER. The DNA of the CDR3 is TGCGCCAGCAGCCCAAGTGGGAACTATGGCTACACCTTC. Residues: CASSPSGNYGYTF.

This chain joins TRBV7-6 and TRBJ2-7; TRBD1 matches at 9 bases. The CDR3 covers 15 residues. The ends lost 5 bases at V and 6 bases at J; junction bases unmatched: 11. Germline CDR1 and CDR2: SGHVS and FNYEAQ. The CDR3 sequence: CASSRLQGQGGEQYF. DNA of the CDR3: TGTGCCAGCAGCCGCCTCCAGGGACAGGGCGGCGAGCAGTACTTC.

The rearrangement joins TRBV6-5 to TRBJ1-1; a possible D gene is TRBD1 (6 bases). Trimming removed 7 bases from V and 10 bases from J, with 19 bases in between. CDR3 size: 13 residues. In germline, CDR1 is MNHEY, CDR2 SVGAGI. The CDR3 reads CASTETGRGAAFF. The CDR3 nucleotides are TGTGCCAGCACCGAGACAGGACGCGGCGCAGCTTTCTTT.